This T cell receptor beta chain was profiled in a study of monozygotic twins with inflammatory bowel disease. TCRdb processed the 5' RACE reads again and assigns one entry to each CDR3 protein, with no DNA. Its listing shows approximately 400,000 distinct CDR3 sequences. This CDR3 region has 14 residues. Per germline, CDR1 MNHEY and CDR2 SVGAGI. The receptor was derived from a human donor with ulcerative colitis or Crohn's disease, or a healthy co-twin of an affected twin (not recorded which). Sequences were obtained from blood. The chain recombines TRBV6-5 with TRBJ1-2; the D call from TCRdb, TRBD1, cannot be confirmed without DNA. The chain's CDR3 is CASSYLDKAYGYTF.